The 27 T cell receptor beta chains given below trace back to one sample, sequenced in a study of naive and memory T cell subsets. Treatment in this sample: skin biopsy from PPD injection site in Mantoux-positive individual. Input was about 1 to 1,100 ng of DNase-treated total RNA without cell sorting. Alpha and beta constant region primers primed reverse transcription for blood and skin samples. Each CDR3 protein is one row after TCRdb ran MiXCR on the UMI-ligation and nested PCR reads. Of over 15,000 distinct CDR3 sequences listed, about a tenth are singletons. The sample consisted of skin, taken from a tuberculin skin test site. These receptors were taken from an adult in good health.

This clonotype was seen at least ten times. J is TRBJ1-5 and V is TRBV28; D perhaps matches TRBD1 (6 bases). The CDR3 is 13 residues long. The germline CDR1 and CDR2 sequences are MDHEN and SYDVKM. V was cut by 7 bases and J by 1 base, with 8 bases left in between. DNA for the CDR3: TGTGCCAGCAACAGGGCGAGCAATCAGCCCCAGCATTTT. It codes for CASNRASNQPQHF.

In this sample, this clonotype turned up a few times. The J gene is TRBJ1-2, the V gene TRBV10-3, with 7 bases identical to TRBD1. V gave up 8 bases and J gave up 5 bases; unmatched junction bases: 11. The CDR3 loop spans 14 amino acids. Germline V gives CDR1 ENHRY, CDR2 SYGVKD. This CDR3 is CAIGEGAQFYGYTF. CDR3 DNA: TGTGCCATCGGGGAGGGGGCGCAGTTTTATGGCTACACCTTC.

In its sample, this clonotype was seen a few times. The chain employs TRBV7-8 and TRBJ2-2, with D tentatively TRBD2 (6 bases). Trimming cost V 5 bases and J 7 bases, with 17 bases left between them. CDR3 length: 15 residues. Germline V gene lookup returns CDR1 SGHVS and CDR2 FQNEAQ. CDR3 coding DNA: TGTGCCAGCAGCCCTAGCGCCCCGAGTATCGGGGAGCTGTTTTTT. Translated: CASSPSAPSIGELFF.

This clonotype has only a few counts. The chain uses TRBV11-2 and TRBJ1-3; D call uncertain. V lost 6 bases, J lost 0 bases, and 9 bases lay in between. The CDR3 loop spans 14 amino acids. CDR1 is SGHAT and CDR2 is FQNNGV in the germline V gene. The CDR3 is CASSEQSSGNTIYF. CDR3 nucleotide sequence: TGTGCCAGCAGTGAACAGAGCTCTGGAAACACCATATATTTT.

This chain links TRBV20-1 with TRBJ2-7; D possibly corresponds to TRBD1 (6 bases). V was trimmed by 6 bases and J by 3 bases, leaving 21 bases between them. The CDR3 is 15 amino acids. Germline lookup yields CDR1 DFQATT and CDR2 SNEGSKA (reference sequence). In nucleotides, the CDR3 is TGCAGTGCGCCACCAGGGGAAGGGGGAGACTACGAGCAGTACTTC. Translating it yields CSAPPGEGGDYEQYF.

The chain recombines TRBV6-6 with TRBJ1-1; 10 bases agree with TRBD1. This CDR3 is built from 15 residues. Trimming at V came to 2 bases and at J to 4 bases, leaving 4 bases not matched to a gene. CDR1 and CDR2 from the germline V gene are MNHNY and SVGAGI (reference sequence). CDR3 sequence: CASSYPGTGATEAFF. CDR3 in DNA: TGTGCCAGCAGTTACCCCGGGACAGGGGCCACTGAAGCTTTCTTT.

Ten or more counts support this clonotype. The CDR3 sequence: CASSGWSRTSGRRTDTQYF. The CDR3 DNA sequence: TGTGCCAGCAGCGGATGGAGCCGTACTAGCGGGAGACGCACAGATACGCAGTATTTT. The chain employs TRBV5-4 and TRBJ2-3; 11 bases align to TRBD2. V shed 4 bases, J shed 1 base, and the junction held 14 bases outside the gene matches. The CDR3 has 19 residues. In germline, CDR1 is SGHNT, CDR2 YYREEE (reference sequence).

This clonotype was observed many times. The J gene is TRBJ2-5, the V gene TRBV11-2, with 7 bases identical to TRBD1. From germline, CDR1 is SGHAT and CDR2 FQNNGV. This CDR3 spans 17 amino acids. The V gene end was trimmed by 4 bases and the J gene end by 5 bases; junction bases not matched to a gene: 16. CDR3 in DNA: TGTGCCAGCAGCTATTCAATAGGGGGCCAACAGTACGAGACCCAGTACTTC. Protein: CASSYSIGGQQYETQYF.

This clonotype showed up many times. The chain carries TRBV5-1 and TRBJ2-7, with TRBD2 as a possible D gene (5 bases). CDR3 length equals 13 residues. Germline CDR1 is SGHRS and CDR2 is YFSETQ. V dropped 4 bases and J dropped 7 bases, with 15 bases sitting between them. The CDR3 protein is CASSVVASREQYF. CDR3 DNA sequence: TGCGCCAGCAGCGTAGTAGCGAGTCGGGAGCAGTACTTC.

This clonotype was detected ten times or more. The chain combines TRBV5-4 with TRBJ1-6; unclear D gene. CDR3 length: 15 residues. CDR1 and CDR2 from the germline V gene are SGHNT and YYREEE (reference sequence). V was trimmed by 2 bases and J by 4 bases, leaving 10 bases between them. Here the CDR3 reads CASSLSGGYNSPLHF. The CDR3 coding sequence is TGTGCCAGCAGCTTATCAGGAGGTTATAATTCACCCCTCCACTTT.

There are many counts of this clonotype. The DNA of the CDR3 is TGTGCCAGCAGCTTAGTCGGGGAGGGGACTCAATACGAGCAGTACTTC. Encoded protein: CASSLVGEGTQYEQYF. The chain links TRBV7-8 to TRBJ2-7; 7 nucleotides match TRBD2. The V segment lost 1 base and the J segment 4 bases; nucleotides outside the gene matches: 10. The CDR3 runs 16 residues. From germline, CDR1 is SGHVS and CDR2 FQNEAQ.

This clonotype was seen only a few times. The rearrangement links TRBV7-2 to TRBJ2-7, with TRBD1 identical over 12 bases. The CDR3 covers 16 residues. Germline lookup yields CDR1 SGHTA and CDR2 FQGNSA. V was pared by 2 bases and J by 6 bases, with 8 bases of the junction left unmatched. CDR3 bases: TGTGCCAGCAGCTTATCACCGGGACAGGGGGCCTTCGAGCAGTACTTC. Amino acid sequence: CASSLSPGQGAFEQYF. The full variable domain, rest sourced from reference TRBV7-2 and TRBJ2-7, is GAGVSQSPSNKVTEKGKDVELRCDPISGHTALYWYRQSLGQGLEFLIYFQGNSAPDKSGLPSDRFSAERTGGSVSTLTIQRTQQEDSAVYLCASSLSPGQGAFEQYFGPGTRLTVT.

The table lists this clonotype with many counts. This chain connects TRBV13 to TRBJ1-6, with 9 bases aligning to TRBD1. The CDR3 sequence is 15 residues long. From germline, CDR1 is PRHDT and CDR2 FYEKMQ (reference sequence). With 5 bases clipped from V and 8 bases from J, the junction kept 7 bases outside the gene matches. Here the CDR3 DNA reads TGTGCCAGCAGCACCACCGGGACAGGGTATTCACCCCTCCACTTT. Its protein product is CASSTTGTGYSPLHF. The complete variable domain, with remaining parts taken from reference TRBV13 and TRBJ1-6, reads AAGVIQSPRHLIKEKRETATLKCYPIPRHDTVYWYQQGPGQDPQFLISFYEKMQSDKGSIPDRFSAQQFSDYHSELNMSSLELGDSALYFCASSTTGTGYSPLHFGNGTRLTVT.

The gene calls are TRBV29-1 and TRBJ2-5; a possible D gene is TRBD1 (6 bases). The CDR3 is 14 amino acids. Germline V gives CDR1 SQVTM, CDR2 ANQGSEA. V lost 8 bases, J lost 1 base, and 17 bases lay in between. CDR3 amino acids: CSTDPGAGQETQYF. In nucleotides, the CDR3 is TGCAGCACAGACCCAGGGGCCGGCCAAGAGACCCAGTACTTC. Looking up the rest from reference TRBV29-1 and TRBJ2-5 gives the full variable domain: SAVISQKPSRDICQRGTSLTIQCQVDSQVTMMFWYRQQPGQSLTLIATANQGSEATYESGFVIDKFPISRPNLTFSTLTVSNMSPEDSSIYLCSTDPGAGQETQYFGPGTRLLVL.

This clonotype was seen many times. This sequence joins TRBV10-3 and TRBJ2-5; no clear D. CDR1 and CDR2 from the germline V gene are ENHRY and SYGVKD. V lost 3 bases and J 2 bases, leaving 10 bases between the germline ends. The CDR3 contains 14 residues. The CDR3 DNA reads as TGTGCCATCAGTGAAAGTTGGCAACAAGAGACCCAGTACTTC. It translates to CAISESWQQETQYF.

This rearrangement joins TRBV6-6 to TRBJ2-2; 10 bases fit TRBD1. J gave up 0 bases and V 6 bases, and 13 bases lay outside the gene matches. Germline V gives CDR1 MNHNY, CDR2 SVGAGI (reference sequence). The CDR3 extends over 19 amino acids. The chain's CDR3 is CASSPGQGIYRANTGELFF. Here the CDR3 DNA reads TGTGCCAGCAGCCCGGGACAGGGGATATACCGTGCGAACACCGGGGAGCTGTTTTTT.

This clonotype was found many times. The chain carries TRBV20-1 and TRBJ2-3; D is unclear. The V and J ends lost 0 bases and 3 bases respectively, with 13 bases between them. The germline V gene has CDR1 DFQATT and CDR2 SNEGSKA (reference sequence). The CDR3 spans 15 residues. This chain's CDR3 is CSARDPTQATDTQYF. In DNA form, the CDR3 reads TGCAGTGCTAGAGATCCCACGCAGGCAACAGATACGCAGTATTTT.

This clonotype was recorded many times. V usage is TRBV6-6 and J usage is TRBJ1-5; D unresolved. The CDR3 covers 11 residues. V lost 6 bases, J lost 7 bases, and 7 bases lay in between. Per germline, CDR1 MNHNY and CDR2 SVGAGI (reference sequence). CDR3 region: CASRADQPQHF. Written as DNA, the CDR3 is TGTGCCAGCAGGGCAGACCAGCCCCAGCATTTT.

This chain uses TRBV4-1 with TRBJ2-2, with 9 bases aligning to TRBD2. The CDR3 loop spans 15 amino acids. The V gene's germline CDR1 is MGHRA and CDR2 YSYEKL. The ends lost 1 base at V and 7 bases at J; junction bases unmatched: 4. CDR3 region: CASSQVRGGFGELFF. CDR3 nucleotides: TGCGCCAGCAGCCAAGTGCGGGGGGGCTTCGGGGAGCTGTTTTTT.

This clonotype is medium-sized (0.01 to 0.1%) in the sample. At one boundary the junction diverges from the germline segment, which might be a read error. The CDR3 sequence is CSARDDIGVF. CDR3 nucleotides: TGCAGTGCTAGAGATGACATCGGGGTTTTT. J is TRBJ1-4 and V is TRBV20-1; D ambiguous. Germline V lookup: CDR1 DFQATT, CDR2 SNEGSKA (reference sequence). CDR3 length equals 10 residues.

There are many counts of this clonotype. The rearrangement uses TRBV6-2 or TRBV6-3 and TRBJ2-6; 7 bases fit TRBD1. CDR1 is MNHEY, CDR2 SVGEGT, per germline. V shed 5 bases, J shed 0 bases, and the junction held 13 bases outside the gene matches. The CDR3 has 19 amino acids. DNA of the CDR3: TGTGCCAGCAGTGCGGACAGGACCACCTTCCCCTCTGGGGCCAACGTCCTGACTTTC. Translated: CASSADRTTFPSGANVLTF.

The chain joins TRBV28 to TRBJ2-1; 8 nucleotides agree with TRBD1. CDR1 is MDHEN, CDR2 SYDVKM, per germline. The CDR3 consists of 15 residues. J lost 2 bases, V lost 5 bases, and 5 bases had no gene match. The DNA for the CDR3 is TGTGCCAGCAGTGTCAGGACAGGGCCCTACAATGAGCAGTTCTTC. Translated: CASSVRTGPYNEQFF.

A few counts support this clonotype. The chain combines TRBV4-1 with TRBJ2-1, with 8 nucleotides matching TRBD1. CDR1 is MGHRA, CDR2 YSYEKL, per germline. The J segment lost 4 bases and the V segment lost 2 bases, leaving 10 bases of the junction unmatched. This CDR3 has 17 amino acids. The CDR3 DNA reads as TGCGCCAGCAGCCAACTCTACGGGACAGGATCGTACAATGAGCAGTTCTTC. It yields the protein CASSQLYGTGSYNEQFF.

This clonotype was seen repeatedly, ten times or more. V is TRBV28 and J is TRBJ2-1; 11 bases line up with TRBD2. Germline assignment: CDR1 MDHEN and CDR2 SYDVKM. Trimming at V came to 2 bases and at J to 3 bases, leaving 6 bases not matched to a gene. The CDR3 is 17 residues long. CDR3 in DNA: TGTGCCAGCAGTTTACCCCCTAGCGGGGGGTACTACAATGAGCAGTTCTTC. Translation: CASSLPPSGGYYNEQFF.

This clonotype was recorded many times. The chain joins TRBV20-1 to TRBJ2-1; tentative D call: TRBD1 (6 bases). The germline CDR1 and CDR2 sequences are DFQATT and SNEGSKA (reference sequence). Trimming shortened V by 4 bases and J by 5 bases, and 12 bases separated the two germline ends. The CDR3 is 13 amino acids. The DNA of the CDR3 is TGCAGTGCTACACAGGGAGTCAACAATGAGCAGTTCTTC. Protein sequence: CSATQGVNNEQFF.

The chain is built from TRBV12-3 or TRBV12-4 and TRBJ1-6; 12 bases align to TRBD1. The length of the CDR3 is 17 residues. The V segment lost 5 bases and the J segment 12 bases; nucleotides outside the gene matches: 14. The CDR3 DNA reads TGTGCCAGCAGTCTTACGACCGGGACAGGGGGCCCCGGACCCCTCCACTTT. It yields the protein CASSLTTGTGGPGPLHF.

This clonotype was counted at least ten times. The chain is built from TRBV3-2 and TRBJ2-1; the tabulated D call, TRBD1, remains unverified against the DNA. TRBV3-2 is reported as a pseudogene. This CDR3 has 14 residues. The CDR3 protein is CASSQDRVGDEQFF. The CDR3 nucleotides read TGTGCCAGCAGCCAAGACAGGGTTGGGGATGAGCAGTTCTTC.